A single sample gave rise to the 29 T cell receptor beta chains below, sequenced in a study of T cell responses to AZD1222 COVID-19 vaccine. Here immunoSEQ multiplex PCR was the method, and the copy in TCRdb shows in-frame clones only, minus some. Seen here are just over 80,000 clones, approximately 90% observed once, and the top ten hold around 5.8%. Sequences were derived from peripheral blood, sampled on day 0 of AZD1222 vaccination. Receptors originate from an adult in good health.

This chain links TRBV29-1 with TRBJ1-6, with D tentatively TRBD1 (6 bases). V was trimmed by 6 bases and J by 4 bases, leaving 10 bases between them. The CDR3 contains 13 residues. Germline loops: CDR1 SQVTM, CDR2 ANQGSEA. CDR3 bases: TGCAGCGTCCTGCAGGGGTATAATTCACCCCTCCACTTT. Its protein is CSVLQGYNSPLHF.

V usage is TRBV6-5 and J usage is TRBJ1-1; D is perhaps TRBD1 (5 bases). Germline assignment: CDR1 MNHEY and CDR2 SVGAGI. The CDR3 has 16 amino acids. Trimming took 2 bases from V and 3 from J, leaving 16 bases between them. CDR3 residues: CASSYRGRRLDTEAFF. The CDR3 nucleotides are TGTGCCAGCAGTTACCGGGGACGGCGACTCGACACTGAAGCTTTCTTT.

This chain's CDR3 is CASSQVGVSGNTIYF. The CDR3 DNA reads TGCGCCAGCAGCCAAGTTGGGGTCTCTGGAAACACCATATATTTT. J is TRBJ1-3 and V is TRBV4-1; unclear D gene. The CDR3 consists of 15 residues. Germline lookup yields CDR1 MGHRA and CDR2 YSYEKL. The V end was cut by 1 base, the J end by 0 bases, with 7 bases between.

As regards this clone: The sample carries other DNA sequences with the same CDR3. The rearrangement joins TRBV30 to TRBJ1-2; D is uncertain. Trimming removed 0 bases at V and 2 bases at J, with 7 bases between. CDR1 GTSNPN and CDR2 SVGIG come from the germline V gene (reference sequence). There are 13 residues in the CDR3. This chain's CDR3 is CAWSVGRNYGYTF. The CDR3 DNA sequence: TGTGCCTGGAGTGTAGGGCGGAACTATGGCTACACCTTC.

V is TRBV28 and J is TRBJ2-2, with 7 bases matching TRBD1. This CDR3 spans 19 amino acids. Per germline, CDR1 MDHEN and CDR2 SYDVKM. J lost 0 bases, V lost 5 bases, and 15 bases had no gene match. For the CDR3, the DNA is TGTGCCAGCAGTGCTCGACAGGGCGATACCTCAACGAACACCGGGGAGCTGTTTTTT. It encodes CASSARQGDTSTNTGELFF. Based on the CDR3 plus reference TRBV28 and TRBJ2-2, the full variable domain is DVKVTQSSRYLVKRTGEKVFLECVQDMDHENMFWYRQDPGLGLRLIYFSYDVKMKEKGDIPEGYSVSREKKERFSLILESASTNQTSMYLCASSARQGDTSTNTGELFFGEGSRLTVL.

The genes are TRBV14 and TRBJ2-7, with 7 bases lining up with TRBD1. The ends lost 3 bases at V and 6 bases at J; junction bases unmatched: 8. CDR3 length equals 14 residues. Germline V CDR1 and CDR2: SGHDN, FVKESK. CDR3 amino acids: CASSHLDRVTEQYF. CDR3 sequence (DNA): TGTGCCAGCAGCCACTTAGACAGGGTCACCGAGCAGTACTTC.

This chain links TRBV6-1 with TRBJ1-2, with D maybe TRBD1 (6 bases). V was shortened by 2 bases and J by 6 bases, with 13 bases between the two germline ends. Germline V gene data show CDR1 as MNHNS and CDR2 as SASEGT. This CDR3 is built from 14 residues. CDR3 bases: TGTGCCAGCAGTGAACGGGCAGGGGTGGATGGCTACACCTTC. It encodes CASSERAGVDGYTF.

The rearrangement links TRBV11-3 to TRBJ1-1; D remains ambiguous. Per germline, CDR1 SGHNT and CDR2 YENEEA. There are 14 residues in the CDR3. V lost 3 bases, J lost 1 base, and 9 bases lay in between. The CDR3 DNA sequence: TGTGCCAGCAGCTTCTCCGGGCCGAACACTGAAGCTTTCTTT. It codes for CASSFSGPNTEAFF.

The J gene is TRBJ2-3, the V gene TRBV4-3; 8 nucleotides line up with TRBD1. V dropped 1 base and J dropped 4; count of bases not matched to a gene: 4. Germline V gene lookup returns CDR1 LGHNA and CDR2 YSLEER. The CDR3 length is 15 residues. CDR3 sequence: CASSQASGGADTQYF. The CDR3 nucleotides are TGCGCCAGCAGCCAAGCGTCAGGGGGCGCAGATACGCAGTATTTT.

The chain uses TRBV14 and TRBJ2-1; D gene ambiguous. Trimming left V 1 base short and J 0 bases short, with 7 bases between. Looked up from germline, CDR1 is SGHDN and CDR2 is FVKESK. The CDR3 totals 15 residues. The CDR3 spells CASSQVESSYNEQFF. In DNA, the CDR3 is TGTGCCAGCAGCCAAGTTGAGAGCTCCTACAATGAGCAGTTCTTC.

In its sample, this clone was seen once. The rearrangement links TRBV6-2 or TRBV6-3 to TRBJ1-2, with 9 bases lining up with TRBD1. There are 13 residues in the CDR3. V lost 4 bases and J lost 8; bases outside the gene matches: 5. Germline-derived CDR1 and CDR2 are MNHEY and SVGEGT. The CDR3 DNA follows: TGTGCCAGCAGTTGGGGACAGGGCGTCGGCTACACCTTC. Translating it yields CASSWGQGVGYTF.

The V gene is TRBV11-3, the J gene TRBJ1-1, with 7 bases fitting TRBD1. V shed 5 bases and J 0 bases; nucleotides not matched to a gene: 6. The CDR3 totals 15 residues. Germline assignment: CDR1 SGHNT and CDR2 YENEEA. The DNA for the CDR3 is TGTGCCAGCAGCCAGGCTGGGACAGTGAACACTGAAGCTTTCTTT. It specifies CASSQAGTVNTEAFF. The variable domain in full, completed from reference TRBV11-3 and TRBJ1-1, reads EAGVVQSPRYKIIEKKQPVAFWCNPISGHNTLYWYLQNLGQGPELLIRYENEEAVDDSQLPKDRFSAERLKGVDSTLKIQPAELGDSAVYLCASSQAGTVNTEAFFGQGTRLTVV.

V usage is TRBV19 and J usage is TRBJ2-5; TRBD1 aligns across 7 bases. Germline lookup yields CDR1 LNHDA and CDR2 SQIVND (reference sequence). This CDR3 has 15 residues. The trim removed 1 base at V and 5 bases at J, leaving 7 bases unmatched. The CDR3 here is CASSIGRGTSETQYF. In nucleotides, the CDR3 is TGTGCCAGTAGTATAGGCAGGGGGACCTCTGAGACCCAGTACTTC.

The V gene is TRBV5-1, the J gene TRBJ2-2; D is tentatively TRBD1 or TRBD2 (5 bases each). Trimming removed 0 bases from V and 0 bases from J, with 9 bases in between. This CDR3 is 16 amino acids long. CDR1 is SGHRS and CDR2 is YFSETQ in the germline V gene. CDR3 loop: CASSLGGTANTGELFF. CDR3 DNA: TGCGCCAGCAGCTTGGGTGGGACGGCGAACACCGGGGAGCTGTTTTTT.

This chain joins TRBV27 and TRBJ2-1; possibly TRBD1 or TRBD2 for D (5 bases each). The CDR3 extends over 12 amino acids. Germline-derived CDR1 and CDR2 are MNHEY and SMNVEV (reference sequence). With 6 bases removed from V and 6 bases from J, the gap between germline ends came to 9 bases. The CDR3: CASSPGPNEQFF. The CDR3 DNA sequence: TGTGCCAGCAGCCCGGGGCCCAATGAGCAGTTCTTC.

This clone has only one observation. The chain is built from TRBV15 and TRBJ1-2; possibly TRBD1 for D (5 bases). The germline V and J ends were trimmed by 0 bases and 3 bases, with 11 bases remaining between them. Germline V gene data show CDR1 as LNHNV and CDR2 as YYDKDF (reference sequence). CDR3 length: 15 residues. In DNA, the CDR3 is TGTGCCACCAGCAGAGATTCGGGGGTGGACTATGGCTACACCTTC. It translates to CATSRDSGVDYGYTF.

The J gene is TRBJ2-7, the V gene TRBV27; 7 positions match TRBD1. The CDR3 totals 14 residues. Trimming at V came to 5 bases and at J to 3 bases, leaving 7 bases not matched to a gene. The germline V gene encodes CDR1 MNHEY and CDR2 SMNVEV (reference sequence). CDR3 sequence reads: CASSNRGGIYEQYF. The CDR3, as DNA: TGTGCCAGCAGTAACAGGGGTGGTATCTACGAGCAGTACTTC.

The V gene is TRBV2, the J gene TRBJ1-5; TRBD1 is a possible D gene (5 bases). The CDR3 is 15 residues long. CDR1 SNHLY and CDR2 FYNNEI come from the germline V gene. V lost 2 bases, J lost 0 bases, and 8 bases lay in between. This CDR3 is CASSEQGHSNQPQHF. In nucleotides, the CDR3 is TGTGCCAGCAGTGAACAGGGTCATAGCAATCAGCCCCAGCATTTT.

The CDR3 is CASSSRGSYNEQFF. The CDR3 DNA sequence: TGTGCCAGTAGTTCTAGGGGATCCTACAATGAGCAGTTCTTC. The rearrangement joins TRBV19 to TRBJ2-1, with D tentatively TRBD1 (5 bases). V was cut by 5 bases and J by 1 base, with 9 bases left in between. CDR3 size: 14 residues. CDR1 and CDR2 from the germline V gene are LNHDA and SQIVND (reference sequence).

This rearrangement joins TRBV24-1 to TRBJ1-3; tentatively, D is TRBD1 (6 bases). Germline CDR1 is KGHDR and CDR2 is SFDVKD. Trimming removed 3 bases from V and 5 bases from J, with 13 bases in between. The CDR3 is made up of 15 amino acids. CDR3 region: CATSDPRGFRNTIYF. Here the CDR3 DNA reads TGTGCCACCAGTGATCCGAGGGGGTTCAGAAACACCATATATTTT.

In DNA, the CDR3 is TGTGCCAGCAGGACGGTCGGCTATGAAAAACTGTTTTTT. This gives the protein CASRTVGYEKLFF. The chain carries TRBV28 and TRBJ1-4; D unresolved. With 6 bases removed from V and 6 bases from J, the gap between germline ends came to 11 bases. The V gene's germline CDR1 is MDHEN and CDR2 SYDVKM. The CDR3 covers 13 residues.

CDR3 DNA sequence: TGCGCCAGCAGCCCAGGGACAGGGGTCGATAATGAAAAACTGTTTTTT. Protein sequence: CASSPGTGVDNEKLFF. The rearrangement joins TRBV5-1 to TRBJ1-4, with 10 bases fitting TRBD1. This CDR3 spans 16 amino acids. Germline V CDR1 and CDR2: SGHRS, YFSETQ. The V segment lost 4 bases and the J segment 4 bases; nucleotides outside the gene matches: 7.

V is TRBV27 and J is TRBJ2-6; D unresolved. CDR1 and CDR2 from the germline V gene are MNHEY and SMNVEV (reference sequence). The CDR3 has 13 residues. Deletions cut 3 bases from V and 4 bases from J, with 4 bases between. CDR3 protein: CASSFSGANVLTF. Here the CDR3 DNA reads TGTGCCAGCAGTTTCTCCGGGGCCAACGTCCTGACTTTC.

V usage is TRBV27 and J usage is TRBJ1-5, with D unclear. Germline CDR1 is MNHEY and CDR2 is SMNVEV (reference sequence). Trimming stripped 4 bases from V and 5 bases from J, with 9 bases between. This CDR3 spans 13 amino acids. The CDR3 coding sequence is TGTGCCAGCAGTTGGAGAGGACATCAGCCCCAGCATTTT. Translation: CASSWRGHQPQHF.

The chain has TRBV18 and TRBJ2-1; D may be TRBD1 or TRBD2 (5 bases each). Germline values: CDR1 KGHSH, CDR2 LQKENI. The CDR3 is 12 residues long. V was trimmed by 4 bases and J by 5 bases, leaving 6 bases between them. The CDR3 DNA sequence: TGTGCCAGCTCACGGGACCACAATGAGCAGTTCTTC. It translates to CASSRDHNEQFF.

The chain employs TRBV19 and TRBJ1-2, with 7 positions matching TRBD1. The trim removed 9 bases at V and 8 bases at J, leaving 15 bases unmatched. The CDR3 loop spans 14 amino acids. The germline gives CDR1 LNHDA, CDR2 SQIVND (reference sequence). This chain's CDR3 is CASGEWDRKGGYTF. In nucleotides, the CDR3 is TGTGCCAGCGGGGAATGGGACAGAAAGGGCGGCTACACCTTC.

This clone was seen a handful of times. This chain joins TRBV19 and TRBJ1-5; D gene unclear. Germline CDR1 is LNHDA and CDR2 is SQIVND (reference sequence). This CDR3 has 16 amino acids. The V gene lost 3 bases and the J gene lost 0 bases, with 12 bases spanning the gap. CDR3 in amino acids: CASSMWQSTSNQPQHF. The CDR3 DNA sequence: TGTGCCAGTAGTATGTGGCAATCTACTAGCAATCAGCCCCAGCATTTT. Full variable domain (remainder filled in from reference TRBV19 and TRBJ1-5): DGGITQSPKYLFRKEGQNVTLSCEQNLNHDAMYWYRQDPGQGLRLIYYSQIVNDFQKGDIAEGYSVSREKKESFPLTVTSAQKNPTAFYLCASSMWQSTSNQPQHFGDGTRLSIL.

This chain connects TRBV27 to TRBJ1-3, with 7 nucleotides matching TRBD1. Germline CDR1 reads MNHEY; CDR2 reads SMNVEV (reference sequence). The ends lost 5 bases at V and 4 bases at J; junction bases unmatched: 5. The CDR3 runs to 14 residues. CDR3 residues: CASSPRGGGNTIYF. The CDR3 DNA reads TGTGCCAGCAGTCCCAGGGGGGGAGGAAACACCATATATTTT.

CDR3 nucleotides: TGTGCCACCAGTGATCAAGGGGAAAAACTGTTTTTT. Translated, it gives CATSDQGEKLFF. The chain joins TRBV24-1 to TRBJ1-4; D not resolved. The CDR3 is 12 amino acids. CDR1 and CDR2 from the germline V gene are KGHDR and SFDVKD. V lost 3 bases, J lost 8 bases, and 6 bases lay in between.